This T cell receptor beta chain was sequenced during a study of blood T cells in healthy people across ages. Overall study context: Capture by template switching was about one barcoded beta molecule per two T cells.

Primed by a sample-barcoded 5' primer and a J-beta primer mix, a second PCR proceeded for roughly 6 to 12 cycles. TCRdb analysed the 5' RACE reads with MiXCR anew, one entry per CDR3 protein. The data contain 1.4 million to 1.5 million distinct CDR3 sequences, roughly 45% of them singletons. This clonotype occurred a few times. This CDR3 is built from 17 residues. CDR1 and CDR2 from the germline V gene are MNHEY and SVGAGI. The J segment lost 2 bases and the V segment lost 4 bases, leaving 7 bases of the junction unmatched. The TCR originated in a woman aged 18-30 years in good health. The chain uses TRBV6-5 and TRBJ2-3, with 12 bases lining up with TRBD2. The source material was blood. CDR3 in amino acids: CASSSTTSGGSTDTQYF. DNA of the CDR3: TGTGCCAGCAGTTCCACTACTAGCGGGGGGTCCACAGATACGCAGTATTTT.